This entry is about one T cell receptor (beta chain). Authors' data handling: Amplifying reference gene primers gave estimates of nucleated cell counts. Generated by immunoSEQ multiplex PCR, the TCRdb table keeps only in-frame clones and is missing some. The V and J calls and the clone size are those of that table, but D and trimming were determined from the DNA. The repertoire includes about 110,000 clones, over 80% of them detected once, and 4% to 5.5% sits in the top ten. The sample belongs to a study of blood T cell repertoires in COVID-19. Looking at the study overall: Some COVID-19 samples were acute and others convalescent; all came from the United States, Italy and Spain. In each case, the material was cDNA or gDNA derived from T cells, B-cell-depleted T cells, or PBMCs.

The CDR3 covers 13 residues. Germline V gene data show CDR1 as MGHDK and CDR2 as SYGVNS. Trimming stripped 8 bases from V and 5 bases from J, with 15 bases between. The sequenced material came from peripheral blood. The TCR comes from a woman aged 45-65 years with acute or convalescent COVID-19. J is TRBJ1-2 and V is TRBV25-1; D gene ambiguous. CDR3 nucleotide sequence: TGTGCCAGCGGTCCCCCGGGAGGTTATGGCTACACCTTC. Its translation: CASGPPGGYGYTF.